A single sample is the source of the 14 T cell receptor beta chains below, sequenced in a study of shared clonotypes between healthy human individuals. The protocol was immunoSEQ multiplex PCR, while the TCRdb copy is restricted to in-frame clones and leaves out a portion. Of 550,000 to 700,000 clones in the sample, 55% to 85% were seen once. The sequenced sample was memory CD4+ T cells sorted from blood. Sample subset: CD45RA-negative fraction. Receptors originate from a woman aged 30 to 39 in good health.

The chain couples TRBV29-1 to TRBJ1-5; 8 nucleotides agree with TRBD1. CDR3 length: 14 amino acids. Germline CDR1 is SQVTM and CDR2 is ANQGSEA. Trimming took 4 bases from V and 1 from J; bases not matched to a gene: 3. The CDR3 DNA reads TGCAGCGTTGCGTCAGGGGGCAGCAATCAGCCCCAGCATTTT. It yields the protein CSVASGGSNQPQHF.

Details on this clone: Other DNA variants within this sample encode the same CDR3. This rearrangement joins TRBV4-1 to TRBJ2-1, with 11 bases that match TRBD2. The length of the CDR3 is 15 residues. CDR1 and CDR2 from the germline V gene are MGHRA and YSYEKL. Losses at the gene ends were 4 bases for V and 5 bases for J; bases not matched to a gene: 4. CDR3 in amino acids: CASSRIAGGNNEQFF. CDR3 DNA: TGCGCCAGCAGCCGGATAGCGGGAGGGAACAATGAGCAGTTCTTC.

This clone was seen a few times. This CDR3 is also generated by other DNA sequences in the sample. The V gene is TRBV19, the J gene TRBJ2-7; tentative D call: TRBD2 (7 bases). Germline lookup yields CDR1 LNHDA and CDR2 SQIVND (reference sequence). V was shortened by 5 bases and J by 4 bases, with 18 bases between the two germline ends. The length of the CDR3 is 15 residues. In DNA form, the CDR3 reads TGTGCCAGTAGTCCGCGGGGGCGTACAACTTACGAGCAGTACTTC. It is translated as CASSPRGRTTYEQYF.

In regard to this clone: This may be a read error: a much more frequent sequence differs by one nucleotide. This specimen includes other DNA sequences encoding the same CDR3. The chain has TRBV5-1 and TRBJ1-4, with 8 bases aligning to TRBD1. CDR1 and CDR2 (germline): SGHRS, YFSETQ. The CDR3 runs to 15 residues. V lost 0 bases and J lost 4; bases outside the gene matches: 2. Here the CDR3 DNA reads TGCGCCAGCAGCTTGGCGGACAGGGATAATGAAAAACTGTTTTTT. It encodes CASSLADRDNEKLFF.

V gene TRBV28 combines with J gene TRBJ2-1; a weak D match, TRBD1 (6 bases). Trimming took 8 bases from V and 6 from J, leaving 17 bases between them. The CDR3 spans 14 residues. Germline CDR1 and CDR2: MDHEN and SYDVKM. The CDR3 nucleotides read TGTGCCAGCTACCTCACCGGGACAAGCAATGAGCAGTTCTTC. Its protein product is CASYLTGTSNEQFF.

J is TRBJ1-5 and V is TRBV5-1, with a weak D call TRBD1 (6 bases). Germline V gene lookup returns CDR1 SGHRS and CDR2 YFSETQ. V lost 7 bases and J lost 12, with 17 bases in between. This CDR3 contains 12 residues. The CDR3 loop is CASPPPGEYQHF. CDR3 bases: TGCGCCAGCCCCCCCCCAGGGGAGTACCAGCATTTT. Full variable domain (outside the CDR3, taken from reference TRBV5-1 and TRBJ1-5): KAGVTQTPRYLIKTRGQQVTLSCSPISGHRSVSWYQQTPGQGLQFLFEYFSETQRNKGNFPGRFSGRQFSNSRSEMNVSTLELGDSALYLCASPPPGEYQHFGDGTRLSIL.

This clone was observed once. This chain uses TRBV28 with TRBJ2-2, with 8 bases aligning to TRBD2. Per germline, CDR1 MDHEN and CDR2 SYDVKM. V lost 5 bases and J lost 3; bases outside the gene matches: 5. This CDR3 is built from 15 residues. The CDR3: CASSTTSAHTGELFF. The CDR3 nucleotides are TGTGCCAGCAGTACGACTAGCGCGCACACCGGGGAGCTGTTTTTT.

The CDR3 DNA sequence: TGTGCCAGCAGTGACTCGAGCGGTCCGGGGCAGCCCCAGCATTTT. Residues: CASSDSSGPGQPQHF. The V and J genes are TRBV6-4 and TRBJ1-5, with D uncertain. The CDR3 loop spans 15 amino acids. Germline V gene data show CDR1 as MRHNA and CDR2 as SNTAGT. V dropped 0 bases and J dropped 7 bases, with 13 bases sitting between them.

V usage is TRBV5-6 and J usage is TRBJ2-1; tentative D call: TRBD1 (6 bases). This CDR3 is built from 15 residues. Germline V gene lookup returns CDR1 SGHDT and CDR2 YYEEEE. Deletions cut 2 bases from V and 0 bases from J, with 9 bases between. The DNA of the CDR3 is TGTGCCAGCAGCTTCTTACAGGGCTCCTACAATGAGCAGTTCTTC. Amino acid sequence: CASSFLQGSYNEQFF.

Remarks on this clone: Given a much more abundant clone one base away, this may be a read error. This rearrangement joins TRBV13 to TRBJ2-1, with 12 bases aligning to TRBD2. The ends lost 5 bases at V and 4 bases at J; junction bases unmatched: 3. The CDR3 spans 15 residues. Germline V lookup: CDR1 PRHDT, CDR2 FYEKMQ (reference sequence). The CDR3 reads CASSPGLAGYNEQFF. The CDR3 bases are TGTGCCAGCAGCCCGGGACTAGCGGGTTACAATGAGCAGTTCTTC.

V gene TRBV10-3 combines with J gene TRBJ2-1; possibly TRBD2 for D (5 bases). In germline, CDR1 is ENHRY, CDR2 SYGVKD. The V end was cut by 8 bases, the J end by 10 bases, with 12 bases between. The CDR3 is 11 residues long. DNA for the CDR3: TGTGCCATCGGGCCGGACTTCGAGCAGTTCTTC. It translates to CAIGPDFEQFF.

The J gene is TRBJ2-5, the V gene TRBV7-3; TRBD1 matches 10 bases. CDR1 SGHTA and CDR2 FQGTGA come from the germline V gene. CDR3 length equals 16 residues. Trimming removed 5 bases from V and 3 bases from J; junction bases left unmatched: 9. The DNA of the CDR3 is TGTGCCAGCAGCCTCCGGGACAGGGGAGAAGAAGAGACCCAGTACTTC. This codes for CASSLRDRGEEETQYF. The whole variable domain, filled in from reference TRBV7-3 and TRBJ2-5, reads GAGVSQTPSNKVTEKGKYVELRCDPISGHTALYWYRQSLGQGPEFLIYFQGTGAADDSGLPNDRFFAVRPEGSVSTLKIQRTERGDSAVYLCASSLRDRGEEETQYFGPGTRLLVL.

The chain employs TRBV6-5 and TRBJ1-2; TRBD1 matches 11 bases. Unmatched junction bases numbered 11, after V lost 9 bases and J lost 8 bases. Germline V gene lookup returns CDR1 MNHEY and CDR2 SVGAGI. This CDR3 contains 14 residues. CDR3 in amino acids: CASVDRGLFGGYTF. Written as DNA, the CDR3 is TGTGCCAGTGTGGACAGGGGGCTTTTCGGAGGCTACACCTTC.

The chain carries TRBV6-5 and TRBJ2-5; D is uncertain. Germline V gene lookup returns CDR1 MNHEY and CDR2 SVGAGI. Trimming left V 0 bases short and J 4 bases short, with 12 bases between. The CDR3 has 15 residues. The CDR3 loop reads CASSYSGLGPETQYF. The CDR3 DNA reads TGTGCCAGCAGTTACTCCGGTTTAGGCCCAGAGACCCAGTACTTC.